The 3 T cell receptor beta chains presented below share a single source sample, sequenced in a study of spatial heterogeneity in lung cancer. TCRdb reprocessed the 5' RACE reads via MiXCR and lists one record per CDR3 protein. The sample yields more than 45,000 distinct CDR3 sequences, roughly 5% seen once. Regarding time point: sample taken at primary tumor resection. No cell sorting; template was whole RNA from tumor, lung tissue or PBMC. The sequences come from PBMCs, collected at surgery. All receptors derive from a male donor with early-stage non-small cell lung cancer.

This clonotype was seen a handful of times. Here the CDR3 reads CASSLAMGARTDTQYF. CDR3 nucleotide sequence: TGTGCCAGCAGCTTAGCGATGGGGGCTCGCACAGATACGCAGTATTTT. This chain joins TRBV7-9 and TRBJ2-3; tentatively, D is TRBD1 (6 bases). Per the germline V gene, CDR1 is SEHNR and CDR2 is FQNEAQ (reference sequence). The CDR3 runs to 16 residues. With 0 bases removed from V and 1 base from J, the gap between germline ends came to 11 bases.

This clonotype was picked up a small number of times. The chain recombines TRBV7-2 with TRBJ2-1; D is uncertain. This CDR3 spans 15 amino acids. The germline V gene encodes CDR1 SGHTA and CDR2 FQGNSA. V was cut by 5 bases and J by 3 bases, with 14 bases left in between. The CDR3 protein is CASSRTPVSYNEQFF. In DNA form, the CDR3 reads TGTGCCAGCAGCCGGACCCCAGTAAGCTACAATGAGCAGTTCTTC. The whole variable domain, filled in from reference TRBV7-2 and TRBJ2-1, reads GAGVSQSPSNKVTEKGKDVELRCDPISGHTALYWYRQSLGQGLEFLIYFQGNSAPDKSGLPSDRFSAERTGGSVSTLTIQRTQQEDSAVYLCASSRTPVSYNEQFFGPGTRLTVL.

The gene calls are TRBV19 and TRBJ2-1, with D maybe TRBD2 (5 bases). This CDR3 region has 15 residues. Germline V gene sequence: CDR1 LNHDA, CDR2 SQIVND (reference sequence). V lost 7 bases, J lost 5 bases, and 18 bases lay in between. DNA of the CDR3: TGTGCCAGTAAGGCGGAGGCGGCCCGGAACAATGAGCAGTTCTTC. The encoded protein is CASKAEAARNNEQFF.